This T cell receptor beta chain stems from a study of T cells in Graves' hyperthyroidism and ophthalmopathy. Looking at the study overall: Pretreatment peripheral blood was obtained at initial diagnosis. Findings and limits, study-wide: Blood shared most expanded thyroid clonotypes above 0.001.

Diagnosis of hyperthyroidism was new in patients aged 18 to 65, and its duration was under 2 months. The germline CDR1 and CDR2 sequences are MNHNS and SASEGT. This CDR3 contains 17 residues. With V trimmed by 6 bases and J by 1 base, 11 bases remained unmatched. Researchers took RNA transcripts and amplified the TCR beta CDR3 regions from them. With the HTBI primer set, the TCR CDR3 went through a first round of RT-PCR. Via MiXCR, TCRdb re-called the multiplex PCR reads, giving one row per CDR3 protein. In the table there are roughly 180,000 distinct CDR3 sequences, roughly 9.4% of which are singletons. This clonotype was detected ten times or more. Its antigen is not known.

The source material was blood. This chain joins TRBV6-1 and TRBJ2-2, with TRBD2 matching over 7 bases. The sequence was obtained from a woman aged 18-29 years with Graves' hyperthyroidism that later progressed to Graves' ophthalmopathy. The CDR3 DNA reads as TGTGCCAGCAGCCCCGCTTACGGGACTAAGAACACCGGGGAGCTGTTTTTT. Amino acid sequence: CASSPAYGTKNTGELFF.